These 20 T cell receptor beta chains share one sample of origin, sequenced in a study of T cell responses to AZD1222 COVID-19 vaccine. TCRdb's copy holds only in-frame clones and misses some; the assay was immunoSEQ multiplex PCR. The sample comprises some 97,000 clones, roughly 89% of which are singletons, and 15% rests with the top ten. The specimen was peripheral blood, collected on day 0 of AZD1222 vaccination. The receptors were gathered from an adult in good health.

This clone was observed a handful of times. The chain combines TRBV5-1 with TRBJ1-1; TRBD1 aligns across 7 bases. Germline assignment: CDR1 SGHRS and CDR2 YFSETQ. V trimming: 2 bases; J trimming: 9 bases; junction bases outside the gene matches: 4. The CDR3 has 12 amino acids. The CDR3 here is CASSFQGDQAFF. As DNA, the CDR3 is TGCGCCAGCAGCTTTCAGGGGGACCAAGCTTTCTTT.

The rearrangement uses TRBV19 and TRBJ1-2; possible D gene TRBD1, 6 bases. Looked up from germline, CDR1 is LNHDA and CDR2 is SQIVND (reference sequence). The V end was cut by 8 bases, the J end by 6 bases, with 19 bases between. CDR3 length: 14 residues. Written as DNA, the CDR3 is TGTGCCAGTGACTGGTCGGGACAAACAAATGGCTACACCTTC. It translates to CASDWSGQTNGYTF. Full variable domain (outside the CDR3, taken from reference TRBV19 and TRBJ1-2): DGGITQSPKYLFRKEGQNVTLSCEQNLNHDAMYWYRQDPGQGLRLIYYSQIVNDFQKGDIAEGYSVSREKKESFPLTVTSAQKNPTAFYLCASDWSGQTNGYTFGSGTRLTVV.

The rearrangement links TRBV7-9 to TRBJ1-1; perhaps TRBD1 as D (5 bases). Trimming removed 1 base at V and 6 bases at J, with 12 bases between. There are 14 residues in the CDR3. Germline-derived CDR1 and CDR2 are SEHNR and FQNEAQ (reference sequence). CDR3 region: CASSLEGGAAEAFF. The CDR3 DNA reads TGTGCCAGCAGCTTAGAAGGAGGGGCGGCTGAAGCTTTCTTT. The full variable domain, with the rest looked up from reference TRBV7-9 and TRBJ1-1, is DTGVSQNPRHKITKRGQNVTFRCDPISEHNRLYWYRQTLGQGPEFLTYFQNEAQLEKSRLLSDRFSAERPKGSFSTLEIQRTEQGDSAMYLCASSLEGGAAEAFFGQGTRLTVV.

This clone was counted once. The CDR3 reads CASSADRSSYNEQFF. The CDR3 DNA is TGTGCCAGCAGCGCGGACAGGTCCTCCTACAATGAGCAGTTCTTC. The chain links TRBV6-5 to TRBJ2-1; TRBD1 aligns across 7 bases. The CDR3 spans 15 residues. Germline V gene data show CDR1 as MNHEY and CDR2 as SVGAGI. Trimming at V came to 6 bases and at J to 0 bases, leaving 5 bases not matched to a gene.

About this clone: The junction does not match germline at one end; this may be a read error. V and J are TRBV30 and TRBJ1-1; D gene unclear. Germline loops: CDR1 GTSNPN, CDR2 SVGIG (reference sequence). This CDR3 is 13 amino acids long. The CDR3 loop is CAWSATGNAEAFF. For the CDR3, the DNA is TGTGCCTGGAGTGCGACGGGGAACGCTGAAGCTTTCTTT.

The chain links TRBV15 to TRBJ2-7, with D perhaps matching TRBD2 (5 bases). In germline, CDR1 is LNHNV, CDR2 YYDKDF (reference sequence). The CDR3 covers 13 residues. V lost 1 base to trimming and J lost 4 bases, with 8 bases between them. The CDR3 loop is CATSRGRGYEQYF. The CDR3 region has the DNA TGTGCCACCAGCAGAGGACGCGGGTACGAGCAGTACTTC.

The V call is TRBV14, the J call TRBJ2-7; 7 bases line up with TRBD2. In germline, CDR1 is SGHDN, CDR2 FVKESK. Germline trimming cut 4 bases from V and 2 bases from J; bases unmatched to any gene: 5. The CDR3 loop spans 14 amino acids. The CDR3 spells CASSLSGEAYEQYF. The CDR3 coding sequence is TGTGCCAGCAGCCTAAGCGGGGAGGCCTACGAGCAGTACTTC.

The J gene is TRBJ2-5, the V gene TRBV19, with 7 bases matching TRBD2. The germline V gene encodes CDR1 LNHDA and CDR2 SQIVND (reference sequence). This CDR3 is 15 amino acids long. V was clipped by 3 bases and J by 2 bases; unmatched bases: 6. The CDR3 nucleotides read TGTGCCAGTAGTATGGGGGGGACCAGTCAAGAGACCCAGTACTTC. Translated: CASSMGGTSQETQYF.

The rearrangement links TRBV5-1 to TRBJ2-3, with 8 nucleotides matching TRBD1. The CDR3 runs to 15 residues. Germline CDR1 SGHRS, CDR2 YFSETQ. V lost 1 base to trimming and J lost 4 bases; unmatched junction nucleotides: 5. In DNA form, the CDR3 reads TGCGCCAGCAGCTTGCAGGACAGGGTGGCAGATACGCAGTATTTT. Translation: CASSLQDRVADTQYF.

The V and J genes are TRBV25-1 and TRBJ1-1, with D possibly being TRBD1 (6 bases). Germline CDR1 MGHDK, CDR2 SYGVNS. This CDR3 is built from 12 residues. V was trimmed by 1 base and J by 10 bases, leaving 10 bases between them. The CDR3: CASSELGGGAFF. As DNA, the CDR3 is TGTGCCAGCAGTGAATTAGGGGGGGGAGCTTTCTTT.

The rearrangement links TRBV11-2 to TRBJ2-7; TRBD1 matches at 10 bases. The CDR3 consists of 15 residues. Germline values: CDR1 SGHAT, CDR2 FQNNGV. J was trimmed by 2 bases and V by 5 bases; bases with no gene match: 6. The CDR3 DNA sequence: TGTGCCAGCAGCCAAGGACAGGGGGGGACCTACGAGCAGTACTTC. It specifies CASSQGQGGTYEQYF.

The chain is built from TRBV10-2 and TRBJ1-3; no reliable D call. The germline CDR1 and CDR2 sequences are WSHSY and SAAADI. The CDR3 length is 11 residues. The V and J ends lost 8 bases and 7 bases respectively, with 9 bases between them. In DNA form, the CDR3 reads TGCGCCAGCTCGGAAGGCAACACCATATATTTT. Protein: CASSEGNTIYF.

This chain uses TRBV21-1 with TRBJ1-5; no DNA check was done on the table's D call, TRBD1. TRBV21-1 is a listed pseudogene. The CDR3 is 15 residues long. The CDR3 DNA is TGTGCCAGCGGCAAAGGGACAGGGGGAAATCAGCCCCAGCATTTT. It translates to CASGKGTGGNQPQHF.

In its sample, this clone was seen once. The rearrangement uses TRBV6-5 and TRBJ2-7; no reliable D call. CDR3 size: 13 residues. Germline CDR1 MNHEY, CDR2 SVGAGI. V lost 5 bases to trimming and J lost 3 bases, with 11 bases between them. The CDR3 region has the DNA TGTGCCAGCAGTCACGCCGCCCTCTACGAGCAGTACTTC. It is translated as CASSHAALYEQYF.

This clone was found once. V and J are TRBV5-1 and TRBJ1-1; the match to TRBD1 covers 9 bases. The length of the CDR3 is 16 residues. V lost 0 bases and J lost 6; bases outside the gene matches: 9. Per the germline V gene, CDR1 is SGHRS and CDR2 is YFSETQ. CDR3 sequence (DNA): TGCGCCAGCAGCTTGGCCGGGACAGGGTACGGAGCTGAAGCTTTCTTT. Translating gives CASSLAGTGYGAEAFF.

The V call is TRBV2, the J call TRBJ1-2; D unclear. The germline V and J ends were trimmed by 0 bases and 6 bases, with 11 bases remaining between them. From germline, CDR1 is SNHLY and CDR2 FYNNEI. The CDR3 spans 14 residues. For the CDR3, the DNA is TGTGCCAGCAGTGAAGCCCGGGTTCCGCATGGCTACACCTTC. It translates to CASSEARVPHGYTF.

The chain recombines TRBV9 with TRBJ1-1; 8 nucleotides align to TRBD1. The ends lost 4 bases at V and 0 bases at J; junction bases unmatched: 8. Per the germline V gene, CDR1 is SGDLS and CDR2 is YYNGEE. The CDR3 length is 16 residues. DNA of the CDR3: TGTGCCAGCAGCCCCGCAGGGGGCAAAATGAACACTGAAGCTTTCTTT. As protein: CASSPAGGKMNTEAFF.

The chain links TRBV28 to TRBJ1-6; no definite D call. Trimming left V 3 bases short and J 12 bases short, with 18 bases between. This CDR3 spans 15 amino acids. The V gene's germline CDR1 is MDHEN and CDR2 SYDVKM. CDR3 loop: CASSFRQPSAIPLHF. CDR3 in DNA: TGTGCCAGCAGTTTTAGACAACCCTCAGCGATACCCCTCCACTTT.

The V and J genes are TRBV6-5 and TRBJ2-2; D gene unclear. The germline V and J ends were trimmed by 7 bases and 7 bases, with 19 bases remaining between them. Germline-derived CDR1 and CDR2 are MNHEY and SVGAGI. The length of the CDR3 is 15 residues. Here the CDR3 reads CASNRLVNMDGELFF. The CDR3 nucleotides are TGTGCCAGCAATCGACTCGTTAATATGGACGGGGAGCTGTTTTTT.

This clone was recorded once. The chain couples TRBV5-1 to TRBJ1-1; 7 positions match TRBD1. Trimming removed 1 base from V and 5 bases from J; junction bases left unmatched: 17. Germline CDR1 is SGHRS and CDR2 is YFSETQ. The CDR3 contains 18 residues. CDR3 loop: CASSLQVGLTGLRTEAFF. The CDR3 DNA reads TGCGCCAGCAGCTTGCAAGTTGGCCTGACAGGGTTGAGGACTGAAGCTTTCTTT.